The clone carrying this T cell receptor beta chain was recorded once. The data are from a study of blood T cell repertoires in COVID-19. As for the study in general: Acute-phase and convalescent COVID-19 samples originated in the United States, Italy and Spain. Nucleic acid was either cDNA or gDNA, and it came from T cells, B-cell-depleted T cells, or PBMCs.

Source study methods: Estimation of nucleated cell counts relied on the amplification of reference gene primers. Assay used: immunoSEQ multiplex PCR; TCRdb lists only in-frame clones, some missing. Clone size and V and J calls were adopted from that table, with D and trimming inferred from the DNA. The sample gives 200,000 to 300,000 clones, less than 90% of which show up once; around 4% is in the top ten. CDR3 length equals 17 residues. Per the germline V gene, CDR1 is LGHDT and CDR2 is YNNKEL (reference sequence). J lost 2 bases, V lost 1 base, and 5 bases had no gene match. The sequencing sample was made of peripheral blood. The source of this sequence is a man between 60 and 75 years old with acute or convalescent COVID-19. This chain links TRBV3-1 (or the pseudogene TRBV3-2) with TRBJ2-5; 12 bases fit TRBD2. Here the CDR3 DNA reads TGTGCCAGCAGCCAAGGGTCGCTAGCGGGGGGGCAAGAGACCCAGTACTTC. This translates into CASSQGSLAGGQETQYF.